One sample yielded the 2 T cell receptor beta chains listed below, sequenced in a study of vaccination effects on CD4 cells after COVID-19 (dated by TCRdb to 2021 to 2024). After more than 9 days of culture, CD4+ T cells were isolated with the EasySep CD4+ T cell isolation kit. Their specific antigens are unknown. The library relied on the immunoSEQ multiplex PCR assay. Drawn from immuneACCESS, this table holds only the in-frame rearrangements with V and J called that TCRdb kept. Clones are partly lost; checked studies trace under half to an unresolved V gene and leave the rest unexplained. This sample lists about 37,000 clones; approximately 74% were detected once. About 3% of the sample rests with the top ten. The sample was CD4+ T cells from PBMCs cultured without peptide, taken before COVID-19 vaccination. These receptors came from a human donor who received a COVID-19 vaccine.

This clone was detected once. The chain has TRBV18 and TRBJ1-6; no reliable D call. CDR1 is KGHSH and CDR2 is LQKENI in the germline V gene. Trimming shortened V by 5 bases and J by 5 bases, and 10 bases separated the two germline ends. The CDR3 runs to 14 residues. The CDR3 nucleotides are TGTGCCAGCTCATCCGTACACAATAATTCACCCCTCCACTTT. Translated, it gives CASSSVHNNSPLHF.

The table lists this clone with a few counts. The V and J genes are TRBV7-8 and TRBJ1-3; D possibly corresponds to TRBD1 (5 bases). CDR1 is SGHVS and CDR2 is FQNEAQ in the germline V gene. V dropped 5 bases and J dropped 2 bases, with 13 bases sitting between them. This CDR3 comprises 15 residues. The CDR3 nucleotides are TGTGCCAGCAGCACCCGACAGCGGGCTGGAAACACCATATATTTT. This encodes CASSTRQRAGNTIYF.